Here is one T cell receptor (beta chain) with its context. The antigen is unknown. CDR3 length: 17 amino acids. V shed 3 bases, J shed 1 base, and the junction held 12 bases outside the gene matches. The V gene's germline CDR1 is MGHRA and CDR2 YSYEKL. These data originate in a study of lymphopenia after photon versus proton radiotherapy. Study outcomes and limitations: After the lymphocyte nadir, photon-treated repertoires showed oligoclonal expansion, especially of CD8+ Temra cells. Relative stability marked proton patients; photon patients lost diversity and naive cells.

Produced via immunoSEQ multiplex PCR; TCRdb's table is partial and in-frame only. The sample records roughly 58,000 clones, about nine tenths being singletons. J is TRBJ2-7 and V is TRBV4-1; 7 nucleotides line up with TRBD1. This clonotype originated in a man older than 75 with esophageal cancer. Here the sequenced sample was peripheral blood, taken from a patient treated with proton-based radiotherapy. DNA for the CDR3: TGCGCCAGCAGCCACCGAGGGGACAGAGCCCTATCCTACGAGCAGTACTTC. Translation: CASSHRGDRALSYEQYF.